Listed here are 5 T cell receptor beta chains from one sample, sequenced in a study of early T cells in non-severe SARS-CoV-2 infection. TCRdb re-derived calls from the 5' RACE reads in MiXCR, one entry per CDR3 protein. The sample lists about 70,000 distinct CDR3 sequences; about 9% were seen once. Sequenced here: whole blood, sampled at baseline. The receptors were gathered from an adult who was a healthcare worker with PCR-confirmed SARS-CoV-2 infection or an uninfected control (not recorded which).

This clonotype came up many times. The J gene is TRBJ2-7, the V gene TRBV19; D is unresolved. Trimming cost V 6 bases and J 0 bases, with 9 bases left between them. The CDR3 spans 13 residues. CDR1 is LNHDA, CDR2 SQIVND, per germline (reference sequence). The CDR3 sequence is CASRGADSYEQYF. CDR3 sequence (DNA): TGTGCCAGTAGGGGTGCCGACTCCTACGAGCAGTACTTC.

This clonotype was seen ten or more times. The V gene is TRBV7-2, the J gene TRBJ2-1, with TRBD2 matching over 9 bases. V trimming: 4 bases; J trimming: 5 bases; junction bases outside the gene matches: 6. The germline CDR1 and CDR2 sequences are SGHTA and FQGNSA. The CDR3 spans 15 residues. The chain's CDR3 is CASSSWTSEDNEQFF. The DNA of the CDR3 is TGTGCCAGCAGCTCCTGGACTAGCGAGGACAATGAGCAGTTCTTC.

V gene TRBV6-5 combines with J gene TRBJ2-1, with a tentative D call TRBD2 (5 bases). Germline values: CDR1 MNHEY, CDR2 SVGAGI. V lost 0 bases and J lost 0, with 9 bases in between. The CDR3 contains 16 residues. The CDR3 nucleotides read TGTGCCAGCAGTTACTCGGTTGGGAGCTCCTACAATGAGCAGTTCTTC. Its protein is CASSYSVGSSYNEQFF.

CDR3 sequence reads: CAISEGGLQETQYF. The CDR3 region has the DNA TGTGCCATCAGTGAGGGTGGTTTACAAGAGACCCAGTACTTC. The chain has TRBV10-3 and TRBJ2-5; no reliable D call. V dropped 2 bases and J dropped 2 bases, with 9 bases sitting between them. This CDR3 is built from 14 residues. Per the germline V gene, CDR1 is ENHRY and CDR2 is SYGVKD.

The chain employs TRBV29-1 and TRBJ1-1, with D tentatively TRBD1 (5 bases). The V and J ends lost 6 bases and 5 bases respectively, with 13 bases between them. The germline V gene has CDR1 SQVTM and CDR2 ANQGSEA. The CDR3 consists of 12 residues. CDR3 loop: CSVANQGTEAFF. Written as DNA, the CDR3 is TGCAGCGTCGCTAATCAGGGTACTGAAGCTTTCTTT.